These 19 T cell receptor beta chains originate from one sample sequenced in a study of blood T cell repertoires in COVID-19 (dated by TCRdb to 2018 to 2020). Library generation was performed with the immunoSEQ multiplex PCR assay. TCRdb re-hosts the immuneACCESS table, in-frame sequences only. Its copies lack some clones; in the studies checked, an unresolved V gene accounts for under half of them, and the cause for the rest is not known. The sample table shows over 150,000 clones, and roughly 84% are seen once. Clones ranked in the top ten supply 0.85% to 1.2% of the sample. Sequencing input: peripheral blood. Every receptor here comes from a man aged 35 to 55 with acute or convalescent COVID-19.

The CDR3 here is CASSLEGGMVRETQYF. Written as DNA, the CDR3 is TGTGCCAGCAGCTTAGAAGGGGGCATGGTTAGAGAGACCCAGTACTTC. This chain joins TRBV7-8 and TRBJ2-5; 7 nucleotides line up with TRBD1. The V segment lost 1 base and the J segment 4 bases; nucleotides outside the gene matches: 9. From germline, CDR1 is SGHVS and CDR2 FQNEAQ. CDR3 length: 16 amino acids.

This rearrangement joins TRBV14 to TRBJ1-1, with D unclear. This CDR3 has 19 residues. V lost 0 bases to trimming and J lost 3 bases, with 23 bases between them. Looked up from germline, CDR1 is SGHDN and CDR2 is FVKESK. Here the CDR3 reads CASSQDRRSLLGLDTEAFF. In DNA, the CDR3 is TGTGCCAGCAGCCAAGATAGGAGGAGCCTCCTAGGATTGGACACTGAAGCTTTCTTT.

V and J are TRBV4-1 and TRBJ2-2; TRBD2 matches 14 bases. There are 17 residues in the CDR3. Per germline, CDR1 MGHRA and CDR2 YSYEKL. Germline trimming cut 1 base from V and 4 bases from J; bases unmatched to any gene: 2. CDR3 bases: TGCGCCAGCAGCCAAGGGACTAGCGGGGGGCCCACCGGGGAGCTGTTTTTT. Translation gives CASSQGTSGGPTGELFF.

This rearrangement joins TRBV4-1 to TRBJ2-3; TRBD2 aligns across 11 bases. Germline CDR1 MGHRA, CDR2 YSYEKL. This CDR3 contains 16 residues. V was clipped by 3 bases and J by 4 bases; unmatched bases: 6. CDR3 coding DNA: TGCGCCAGCAGCCAGTATAGCGGGGGGGTCGCAGATACGCAGTATTTT. Its protein product is CASSQYSGGVADTQYF.

The J gene is TRBJ2-5, the V gene TRBV5-1, with 7 bases matching TRBD2. The germline gives CDR1 SGHRS, CDR2 YFSETQ. Unmatched junction bases numbered 8, after V lost 1 base and J lost 5 bases. The CDR3 runs to 15 residues. Written as DNA, the CDR3 is TGCGCCAGCAGCTTGTTTAGTCAGGGAGGGGAGACCCAGTACTTC. This sequence encodes CASSLFSQGGETQYF.

This clone was picked up one time. The V and J genes are TRBV2 and TRBJ1-2; perhaps TRBD1 as D (5 bases). V lost 8 bases, J lost 8 bases, and 15 bases lay in between. The CDR3 runs 12 residues. Looked up from germline, CDR1 is SNHLY and CDR2 is FYNNEI. The CDR3 sequence is CASYGREDGYTF. The CDR3 DNA sequence: TGTGCCAGCTACGGCAGGGAGGACGGCTACACCTTC.

The genes are TRBV13 and TRBJ1-5, with unresolved D. V was cut by 2 bases and J by 3 bases, with 11 bases left in between. This CDR3 is 15 amino acids long. Germline V gene sequence: CDR1 PRHDT, CDR2 FYEKMQ (reference sequence). CDR3 amino acids: CASSLSLQNNQPQHF. CDR3 sequence (DNA): TGTGCCAGCAGCTTAAGTTTACAGAACAATCAGCCCCAGCATTTT.

The chain employs TRBV4-1 and TRBJ2-7; 7 nucleotides line up with TRBD1. The CDR3 consists of 15 residues. The V gene's germline CDR1 is MGHRA and CDR2 YSYEKL. V shed 3 bases and J 5 bases; nucleotides not matched to a gene: 10. The CDR3: CASSQGTRDSDEQYF. DNA for the CDR3: TGCGCCAGCAGCCAGGGTACCCGGGACAGTGACGAGCAGTACTTC.

V gene TRBV4-3 combines with J gene TRBJ1-3; the match to TRBD1 covers 7 bases. The V gene's germline CDR1 is LGHNA and CDR2 YSLEER. The trim removed 0 bases at V and 3 bases at J, leaving 2 bases unmatched. This CDR3 spans 15 amino acids. The chain's CDR3 is CASSQEAGGGNTIYF. The CDR3 DNA reads TGCGCCAGCAGCCAAGAGGCAGGGGGTGGAAACACCATATATTTT.

In this sample, this clone turned up a few times. This chain joins TRBV6-4 and TRBJ1-6; 10 bases agree with TRBD1. There are 15 residues in the CDR3. J was trimmed by 5 bases and V by 4 bases; bases with no gene match: 2. Germline loops: CDR1 MRHNA, CDR2 SNTAGT. In DNA, the CDR3 is TGTGCCAGCAGTGTCGGGACAGGGGATAATTCACCCCTCCACTTT. It codes for CASSVGTGDNSPLHF.

The chain joins TRBV28 to TRBJ1-1; D is uncertain. Per germline, CDR1 MDHEN and CDR2 SYDVKM. Trimming removed 5 bases from V and 1 base from J, with 5 bases in between. The CDR3 is 12 amino acids. The CDR3 loop is CASSPQNTEAFF. The DNA for the CDR3 is TGTGCCAGCAGTCCACAGAACACTGAAGCTTTCTTT. Based on the CDR3 plus reference TRBV28 and TRBJ1-1, the full variable domain is DVKVTQSSRYLVKRTGEKVFLECVQDMDHENMFWYRQDPGLGLRLIYFSYDVKMKEKGDIPEGYSVSREKKERFSLILESASTNQTSMYLCASSPQNTEAFFGQGTRLTVV.

The table lists this clone with a few counts. The chain couples TRBV2 to TRBJ2-7, with 8 bases aligning to TRBD1. Losses at the gene ends were 8 bases for V and 2 bases for J; bases not matched to a gene: 5. Germline CDR1 and CDR2: SNHLY and FYNNEI. The CDR3 sequence is 13 residues long. CDR3 region: CASVLDRAYEQYF. DNA for the CDR3: TGTGCCAGCGTCTTGGACAGGGCCTACGAGCAGTACTTC.

The chain links TRBV6-6 to TRBJ1-1; tentative D call: TRBD1 (6 bases). Trimming pared 5 bases from V and 0 bases from J, leaving 13 bases between. Germline V gene data show CDR1 as MNHNY and CDR2 as SVGAGI (reference sequence). This CDR3 comprises 15 residues. The CDR3 region has the DNA TGTGCCAGCAGTGCTCTGGACAGTGTGAACACTGAAGCTTTCTTT. Its translation is CASSALDSVNTEAFF.

The chain uses TRBV25-1 and TRBJ1-1; D is unclear. The germline gives CDR1 MGHDK, CDR2 SYGVNS. With 6 bases removed from V and 9 bases from J, the gap between germline ends came to 17 bases. The CDR3 totals 13 residues. Here the CDR3 DNA reads TGTGCCAGCAGCCACCCGGGTCGTGCTCAAGCTTTCTTT. The encoded protein is CASSHPGRAQAFF.

The CDR3 DNA is TGTGCCAGCAGTCCAGGGTCCGACTATCAGCCCCAGCATTTT. This encodes CASSPGSDYQPQHF. The chain is built from TRBV7-2 and TRBJ1-5, with D maybe TRBD1 (5 bases). The V end was cut by 6 bases, the J end by 5 bases, with 14 bases between. The V gene's germline CDR1 is SGHTA and CDR2 FQGNSA. The CDR3 runs 14 residues.

The V and J genes are TRBV19 and TRBJ1-3; no reliable D call. Germline loops: CDR1 LNHDA, CDR2 SQIVND (reference sequence). Trimming cost V 6 bases and J 15 bases, with 18 bases left between them. The length of the CDR3 is 12 residues. CDR3 bases: TGTGCCAGTAGCCCGGGTCCGACTCCTCCATATTTT. Translated: CASSPGPTPPYF. Drawing the rest from reference TRBV19 and TRBJ1-3, the complete variable domain is DGGITQSPKYLFRKEGQNVTLSCEQNLNHDAMYWYRQDPGQGLRLIYYSQIVNDFQKGDIAEGYSVSREKKESFPLTVTSAQKNPTAFYLCASSPGPTPPYFGEGSWLTVV.

The rearrangement links TRBV3-1 (or the pseudogene TRBV3-2) to TRBJ1-2; D is uncertain. The length of the CDR3 is 13 residues. Germline V gene sequence: CDR1 LGHDT, CDR2 YNNKEL (reference sequence). Trimming removed 4 bases at V and 2 bases at J, with 8 bases between. This CDR3 reads CASSLPGNYGYTF. The CDR3 DNA reads TGTGCCAGCAGCCTTCCGGGGAACTATGGCTACACCTTC.

The chain's CDR3 is CASSHPFSSNTGELFF. Written as DNA, the CDR3 is TGCGCCAGCAGCCATCCCTTTAGCTCTAACACCGGGGAGCTGTTTTTT. The chain couples TRBV4-1 to TRBJ2-2; D is unresolved. Trimming removed 3 bases from V and 2 bases from J, with 13 bases in between. Germline loops: CDR1 MGHRA, CDR2 YSYEKL. The CDR3 extends over 16 amino acids.

This clone has a handful of counts. The chain is built from TRBV2 and TRBJ2-7; D not resolved. Germline CDR1 is SNHLY and CDR2 is FYNNEI. The CDR3 covers 13 residues. The V gene lost 3 bases and the J gene lost 2 bases, with 8 bases spanning the gap. CDR3 in DNA: TGTGCCAGCAGTGATCCCCAGGCCTACGAGCAGTACTTC. Amino acid sequence: CASSDPQAYEQYF. Together with reference TRBV2 and TRBJ2-7, the CDR3 gives the full variable domain: EPEVTQTPSHQVTQMGQEVILRCVPISNHLYFYWYRQILGQKVEFLVSFYNNEISEKSEIFDDQFSVERPDGSNFTLKIRSTKLEDSAMYFCASSDPQAYEQYFGPGTRLTVT.